What follows are 27 T cell receptor beta chains derived from one specimen sequenced in a study of beta chain features in type 1 diabetes listed by TCRdb under 2018. The investigation overall reported the following: Type 1 diabetes patients showed a moderate but significant shortening of TCRB CDR3 length in all four CD4+ subsets.

Receptors were amplified or captured by the immunoSEQ multiplex PCR assay. The High Capacity cDNA Reverse Transcription Kit was used to reverse transcribe all of the isolated RNA, meaning that expressed TCRB transcripts were what got sequenced. TCRdb retrieved this table from immuneACCESS and kept in-frame rearrangements only. Not all clones are present; in checked studies, unresolved V genes account for under half, and no reason is known for the remainder. The sample table holds about 740,000 clones, of which 13% were seen once. The ten largest clones take up about 0.02% of the sample. The antigens of these receptors remain unknown. Source material: naive CD4+ T cells from blood. The sample's cell subset or site label is to be understood as: true naive CD4+ T cells. The receptors originated from a man aged 18 to 30 with type 1 diabetes.

CDR3 sequence reads: CASSTQGSYGYTF. CDR3 nucleotides: TGTGCCAGCAGTACACAGGGAAGCTATGGCTACACCTTC. The chain carries TRBV6-5 and TRBJ1-2; D perhaps matches TRBD1 (6 bases). This CDR3 is built from 13 residues. V was cut by 5 bases and J by 4 bases, with 11 bases left in between. Germline CDR1 reads MNHEY; CDR2 reads SVGAGI.

Comment on this clone: Other nucleotide sequences in the sample specify the same CDR3. The chain carries TRBV9 and TRBJ1-2, with a possible D match to TRBD1 (5 bases). The CDR3 is made up of 12 amino acids. The V gene's germline CDR1 is SGDLS and CDR2 YYNGEE. The germline V and J ends were trimmed by 2 bases and 4 bases, with 6 bases remaining between them. As DNA, the CDR3 is TGTGCCAGCAGCGTGGGGGGCTATGGCTACACCTTC. Protein product: CASSVGGYGYTF.

This clone was seen only a few times. The chain has TRBV14 and TRBJ1-3, with D unresolved. V was trimmed by 8 bases and J by 7 bases, leaving 12 bases between them. The CDR3 sequence is 12 residues long. Germline CDR1 is SGHDN and CDR2 is FVKESK. CDR3 amino acids: CASGPGRNTIYF. The CDR3 region has the DNA TGTGCCAGCGGGCCCGGGCGGAACACCATATATTTT.

The chain uses TRBV9 and TRBJ1-3; D ambiguous. Germline V gene lookup returns CDR1 SGDLS and CDR2 YYNGEE. This CDR3 is built from 15 residues. Trimming pared 0 bases from V and 5 bases from J, leaving 12 bases between. The CDR3 nucleotides read TGTGCCAGCAGCGTAGGCCTTGAATTGAGAAACACCATATATTTT. This gives the protein CASSVGLELRNTIYF.

This clone was seen a handful of times. V and J are TRBV19 and TRBJ1-5; D unclear. CDR3 size: 14 residues. Per germline, CDR1 LNHDA and CDR2 SQIVND (reference sequence). Trimming shortened V by 7 bases and J by 3 bases, and 13 bases separated the two germline ends. The CDR3: CASNPGGPNQPQHF. The DNA for the CDR3 is TGTGCCAGTAATCCAGGCGGGCCCAATCAGCCCCAGCATTTT.

The chain joins TRBV9 to TRBJ1-2, with D hard to call. Germline CDR1 and CDR2: SGDLS and YYNGEE. This CDR3 is built from 14 residues. Trimming shortened V by 3 bases and J by 4 bases, and 13 bases separated the two germline ends. The CDR3 here is CASSARDFGYGYTF. The DNA of the CDR3 is TGTGCCAGCAGCGCGAGAGATTTTGGCTATGGCTACACCTTC. Full variable domain (outside the CDR3, taken from reference TRBV9 and TRBJ1-2): DSGVTQTPKHLITATGQRVTLRCSPRSGDLSVYWYQQSLDQGLQFLIQYYNGEERAKGNILERFSAQQFPDLHSELNLSSLELGDSALYFCASSARDFGYGYTFGSGTRLTVV.

V usage is TRBV7-9 and J usage is TRBJ2-6; D unresolved. Germline V gene data show CDR1 as SEHNR and CDR2 as FQNEAQ (reference sequence). The CDR3 is 13 amino acids. V lost 11 bases, J lost 2 bases, and 10 bases lay in between. The CDR3 nucleotides are TGTGCCGGTTCGATCGCTGGGGCCAACGTCCTGACTTTC. Protein: CAGSIAGANVLTF.

This clone was picked up a small number of times. The chain combines TRBV16 with TRBJ2-7; D call uncertain. Germline V CDR1 and CDR2: KGHSY, FQNENV. CDR3 length equals 13 residues. V dropped 0 bases and J dropped 4 bases, with 7 bases sitting between them. The CDR3 is CASSQSREYEQYF. In DNA, the CDR3 is TGTGCCAGCAGCCAATCCCGCGAGTACGAGCAGTACTTC. The full variable domain, with the rest looked up from reference TRBV16 and TRBJ2-7, is GEEVAQTPKHLVRGEGQKAKLYCAPIKGHSYVFWYQQVLKNEFKFLISFQNENVFDETGMPKERFSAKCLPNSPCSLEIQATKLEDSAVYFCASSQSREYEQYFGPGTRLTVT.

This clone has a handful of counts. The chain has TRBV10-3 and TRBJ2-2; D may be TRBD1 or TRBD2 (6 bases each). Trimming removed 3 bases at V and 4 bases at J, with 18 bases between. The CDR3 is 17 amino acids. Germline loops: CDR1 ENHRY, CDR2 SYGVKD. CDR3 loop: CAISDPFGGAGTGELFF. The CDR3 nucleotides are TGTGCCATCAGTGACCCCTTCGGGGGCGCGGGCACCGGGGAGCTGTTTTTT.

The chain combines TRBV4-1 with TRBJ2-7; D is unresolved. Trimming left V 1 base short and J 1 base short, with 11 bases between. This CDR3 spans 15 amino acids. Per the germline V gene, CDR1 is MGHRA and CDR2 is YSYEKL. CDR3 loop: CASSQVGQPSYEQYF. The CDR3 nucleotides are TGCGCCAGCAGCCAAGTGGGCCAGCCGTCCTACGAGCAGTACTTC.

This clone was detected a few times. J is TRBJ2-5 and V is TRBV2, with 9 bases that match TRBD1. CDR1 is SNHLY, CDR2 FYNNEI, per germline. J gave up 0 bases and V 5 bases, and 4 bases lay outside the gene matches. CDR3 length: 15 residues. CDR3: CASSQQGANQETQYF. The CDR3 nucleotides are TGTGCCAGCAGTCAACAGGGGGCGAACCAAGAGACCCAGTACTTC.

The chain couples TRBV6-1 to TRBJ2-5, with a possible D match to TRBD1 (5 bases). CDR3 size: 14 residues. V dropped 9 bases and J dropped 7 bases, with 21 bases sitting between them. Germline V gives CDR1 MNHNS, CDR2 SASEGT. The chain's CDR3 is CASKIEQATGTQYF. CDR3 bases: TGTGCCAGTAAAATAGAACAGGCCACGGGGACCCAGTACTTC.

This clone occurred a few times. V is TRBV25-1 and J is TRBJ2-5; tentatively, D is TRBD1 (5 bases). Per the germline V gene, CDR1 is MGHDK and CDR2 is SYGVNS. With 0 bases removed from V and 2 bases from J, the gap between germline ends came to 7 bases. The CDR3 consists of 14 residues. CDR3 loop: CASSEYRDQETQYF. In nucleotides, the CDR3 is TGTGCCAGCAGTGAATACAGGGATCAAGAGACCCAGTACTTC.

This clone was picked up a small number of times. V and J are TRBV14 and TRBJ2-5; no firm D call. Germline CDR1 reads SGHDN; CDR2 reads FVKESK. V lost 1 base, J lost 4 bases, and 10 bases lay in between. CDR3 length: 14 residues. This chain's CDR3 is CASSQGHWLETQYF. CDR3 DNA: TGTGCCAGCAGCCAAGGGCACTGGCTAGAGACCCAGTACTTC.

There are a few counts of this clone. The chain combines TRBV29-1 with TRBJ2-5; D is ambiguous. The CDR3 covers 13 residues. The germline CDR1 and CDR2 sequences are SQVTM and ANQGSEA. V was pared by 4 bases and J by 4 bases, with 13 bases between. CDR3 sequence (DNA): TGCAGCGTTGGGACCCGTCCTGGAGAGACCCAGTACTTC. Translating gives CSVGTRPGETQYF.

This clone has only a few counts. Different DNA sequences within this sample yield the same CDR3. This chain uses TRBV7-9 with TRBJ1-1; possible D gene TRBD1, 6 bases. Germline lookup yields CDR1 SEHNR and CDR2 FQNEAQ (reference sequence). This CDR3 region has 14 residues. The V and J ends lost 3 bases and 2 bases respectively, with 10 bases between them. CDR3 amino acids: CASSLTGTNTEAFF. The CDR3 bases are TGTGCCAGCAGCTTGACAGGCACCAACACTGAAGCTTTCTTT.

V gene TRBV10-3 combines with J gene TRBJ2-7, with 8 bases lining up with TRBD1. Trimming took 4 bases from V and 3 from J; bases not matched to a gene: 5. Germline CDR1 and CDR2: ENHRY and SYGVKD. This CDR3 is 14 amino acids long. Written as DNA, the CDR3 is TGTGCCATCAGTGGAACGACAGGGGTCTACGAGCAGTACTTC. Its translation: CAISGTTGVYEQYF.

The chain has TRBV6-5 and TRBJ1-6; 11 nucleotides align to TRBD1. The CDR3 spans 15 residues. V dropped 2 bases and J dropped 9; count of bases not matched to a gene: 3. The germline gives CDR1 MNHEY, CDR2 SVGAGI. The CDR3 region is CASSYTGTGGSPLHF. DNA for the CDR3: TGTGCCAGCAGTTACACCGGGACAGGGGGTTCACCCCTCCACTTT.

This clone has just one count. The chain employs TRBV6-5 and TRBJ2-7, with a weak D call TRBD2 (7 bases). V lost 2 bases and J lost 2, with 10 bases in between. From germline, CDR1 is MNHEY and CDR2 SVGAGI. The CDR3 is 14 residues long. The CDR3 bases are TGTGCCAGCAGTTACGGGGGGGCTCCCTACGAGCAGTACTTC. Translating gives CASSYGGAPYEQYF.

This clone has only a few counts. The V gene is TRBV6-5, the J gene TRBJ2-5; D ambiguous. This CDR3 contains 11 residues. V lost 5 bases, J lost 5 bases, and 6 bases lay in between. Germline V gene lookup returns CDR1 MNHEY and CDR2 SVGAGI. The CDR3 loop reads CASSEFETQYF. The CDR3 nucleotides read TGTGCCAGCAGTGAATTTGAGACCCAGTACTTC.

J is TRBJ1-1 and V is TRBV20-1; D unclear. The V and J ends lost 4 bases and 10 bases respectively, with 4 bases between them. CDR3 size: 8 residues. Per the germline V gene, CDR1 is DFQATT and CDR2 is SNEGSKA (reference sequence). The CDR3: CSATSAFF. The CDR3 DNA reads TGCAGTGCTACGTCAGCTTTCTTT.

The rearrangement joins TRBV18 to TRBJ1-2; no firm D call. CDR1 KGHSH and CDR2 LQKENI come from the germline V gene. Trimming took 5 bases from V and 4 from J, leaving 14 bases between them. The CDR3 is 14 amino acids. The CDR3 here is CASSASGESYGYTF. Here the CDR3 DNA reads TGTGCCAGCTCAGCTTCGGGAGAAAGCTATGGCTACACCTTC.

The chain uses TRBV6-5 and TRBJ2-7, with 8 positions matching TRBD1. The germline V gene has CDR1 MNHEY and CDR2 SVGAGI. The trim removed 8 bases at V and 3 bases at J, leaving 3 bases unmatched. The CDR3 is 12 residues long. The CDR3: CASGTGGYEQYF. Written as DNA, the CDR3 is TGTGCCAGCGGTACAGGGGGCTACGAGCAGTACTTC.

V is TRBV18 and J is TRBJ2-3; weak D call: TRBD2 (5 bases). From germline, CDR1 is KGHSH and CDR2 LQKENI. Trimming pared 0 bases from V and 4 bases from J, leaving 11 bases between. This CDR3 is 15 amino acids long. CDR3 nucleotides: TGTGCCAGCTCACCACCATCCCTGCGGGCAGATACGCAGTATTTT. This gives the protein CASSPPSLRADTQYF.

The chain carries TRBV19 and TRBJ2-2; D is possibly TRBD1 (5 bases). Germline CDR1 is LNHDA and CDR2 is SQIVND (reference sequence). The V end was cut by 4 bases, the J end by 3 bases, with 15 bases between. The CDR3 contains 16 residues. The CDR3 loop reads CASSRQLDVYTGELFF. The CDR3 bases are TGTGCCAGTAGTAGACAGCTAGACGTTTACACCGGGGAGCTGTTTTTT.

The rearrangement uses TRBV9 and TRBJ1-4; D perhaps matches TRBD1 (5 bases). Per germline, CDR1 SGDLS and CDR2 YYNGEE. V lost 3 bases to trimming and J lost 7 bases, with 13 bases between them. CDR3 length: 14 residues. The CDR3 loop is CASSAFDSSEKLFF. In DNA form, the CDR3 reads TGTGCCAGCAGCGCCTTTGACAGTAGTGAAAAACTGTTTTTT.

This clone was counted only a few times. The chain combines TRBV21-1 with TRBJ1-6; TRBD1, as called in the table, went unchecked against the DNA. TRBV21-1 is tagged as a pseudogene. The CDR3 covers 15 residues. This CDR3 is CASSKHKNPNSPLHF. In DNA, the CDR3 is TGTGCCAGCAGCAAACACAAGAACCCTAATTCACCCCTCCACTTT.